These 30 T cell receptor beta chains were sequenced from one sample in a study of tumor-infiltrating lymphocytes in primary liver carcinoma. Reverse transcription of around 500 ng total RNA with a constant-region primer produced TCR beta cDNA. Three nested multiplex PCR rounds of slightly modified ARM-PCR generated TCR beta libraries. The opening two PCR rounds, around 11 cycles each, paired TRBV1-TRBV30 forward primers with a C-beta reverse primer. TCRdb independently ran MiXCR on the multiplex PCR reads; one entry per CDR3 protein. The sample holds 300,000 to 350,000 distinct CDR3 sequences, less than 75% seen once. Germline DNA was also extracted, and blood RNA derived from unsorted whole blood. Input material: peripheral blood. These receptors came from a middle-aged man with primary liver carcinoma and hepatitis B virus infection.

This clonotype was counted at least ten times. This rearrangement joins TRBV6-2 or TRBV6-3 to TRBJ2-1; 12 bases are a match to TRBD2. In germline, CDR1 is MNHEY, CDR2 SVGEGT. With V trimmed by 6 bases and J by 5 bases, 8 bases remained unmatched. The CDR3 contains 16 residues. Written as DNA, the CDR3 is TGTGCCAGCAGAAGCCCTAGCGGGAGGGCGAACAATGAGCAGTTCTTC. Amino acid sequence: CASRSPSGRANNEQFF.

This clonotype was detected a few times. J is TRBJ2-7 and V is TRBV10-3; 11 bases are a match to TRBD2. CDR3 size: 20 residues. J lost 0 bases, V lost 6 bases, and 19 bases had no gene match. Germline CDR1 is ENHRY and CDR2 is SYGVKD. CDR3 sequence (DNA): TGTGCCATCAGAAGAAGCCTACTGACAGGGACTAGCGGAACCTCCTACGAGCAGTACTTC. Translated, it gives CAIRRSLLTGTSGTSYEQYF.

The gene calls are TRBV7-9 and TRBJ2-5; no reliable D call. The V end was cut by 2 bases, the J end by 1 base, with 8 bases between. CDR3 length: 14 amino acids. The germline CDR1 and CDR2 sequences are SEHNR and FQNEAQ (reference sequence). CDR3 residues: CASSLTSPQETQYF. The CDR3 region has the DNA TGTGCCAGCAGCTTAACCAGCCCCCAAGAGACCCAGTACTTC.

As concerns this clonotype: The junction departs from germline at one end; a sequencing error may be responsible. CDR3 DNA: TGTGCCAGCAGTTTAACTTCAGGGAGAGGAGTTTCACCCCTCCAATTT. Translation: CASSLTSGRGVSPLQF. The V gene is TRBV12-3 or TRBV12-4, the J gene TRBJ1-6, with D possibly being TRBD1 (5 bases). The CDR3 contains 16 residues.

A few counts support this clonotype. V gene TRBV30 combines with J gene TRBJ2-1; D is undetermined. The length of the CDR3 is 12 residues. CDR1 and CDR2 from the germline V gene are GTSNPN and SVGIG (reference sequence). The germline V and J ends were trimmed by 5 bases and 7 bases, with 12 bases remaining between them. In DNA, the CDR3 is TGTGCCTGGGGAAAAATGGGAAATGAGCAGTTCTTC. Translated: CAWGKMGNEQFF.

The V and J genes are TRBV24-1 and TRBJ2-1; possible D gene TRBD1, 6 bases. Germline lookup yields CDR1 KGHDR and CDR2 SFDVKD. The CDR3 runs to 13 residues. V lost 6 bases to trimming and J lost 6 bases, with 11 bases between them. Here the CDR3 reads CATSPGAVNEQFF. Here the CDR3 DNA reads TGTGCCACCAGTCCAGGGGCAGTCAATGAGCAGTTCTTC.

To note about this clonotype: One end of the junction is discordant with germline, which a read error may explain. The chain joins TRBV11-2 to TRBJ2-1; unclear D gene. Germline-derived CDR1 and CDR2 are SGHAT and FQNNGV. The CDR3 totals 15 residues. This chain's CDR3 is CASSLVLGSYNEQFF. In nucleotides, the CDR3 is TGTGCCAGCAGTTTAGTACTGGGCTCCTACAATGAGCAGTTCTTC. The full variable domain, its missing parts supplied by reference TRBV11-2 and TRBJ2-1, is EAGVAQSPRYKIIEKRQSVAFWCNPISGHATLYWYQQILGQGPKLLIQFQNNGVVDDSQLPKDRFSAERLKGVDSTLKIQPAKLEDSAVYLCASSLVLGSYNEQFFGPGTRLTVL.

V usage is TRBV28 and J usage is TRBJ1-3; D call uncertain. The CDR3 spans 14 residues. Trimming cost V 5 bases and J 0 bases, with 8 bases left between them. Germline loops: CDR1 MDHEN, CDR2 SYDVKM. The CDR3 DNA reads TGTGCCAGCAGTGGACCCTCCTCTGGAAACACCATATATTTT. Protein product: CASSGPSSGNTIYF.

V and J are TRBV11-2 and TRBJ2-7; D perhaps matches TRBD2 (6 bases). Per germline, CDR1 SGHAT and CDR2 FQNNGV. V shed 1 base and J shed 0 bases, with 22 bases lying between them. The CDR3 spans 19 residues. The DNA of the CDR3 is TGTGCCAGCAGCTTAGGGAGGCAGAGGGCCCCTAGCGACTCCTACGAGCAGTACTTC. This encodes CASSLGRQRAPSDSYEQYF.

This chain joins TRBV11-2 and TRBJ1-1; D is unresolved. The V end was cut by 5 bases, the J end by 10 bases, with 17 bases between. The CDR3 covers 13 residues. The germline V gene has CDR1 SGHAT and CDR2 FQNNGV. CDR3 nucleotides: TGTGCCAGCAGCCTCAAACGGAACGCTGGAGCTTTCTTT. It codes for CASSLKRNAGAFF.

This CDR3 reads CASSFDPGNPREQYF. Written as DNA, the CDR3 is TGTGCCAGCAGTTTTGACCCGGGAAACCCCCGCGAGCAGTACTTC. The rearrangement joins TRBV28 to TRBJ2-7; the D gene is possibly TRBD2 (5 bases). CDR1 and CDR2 (germline): MDHEN, SYDVKM. V gave up 3 bases and J gave up 6 bases, with 18 bases separating them. The CDR3 runs 15 residues.

V gene TRBV6-6 combines with J gene TRBJ2-5; tentative D call: TRBD2 (5 bases). Germline V lookup: CDR1 MNHNY, CDR2 SVGAGI (reference sequence). The CDR3 is 12 residues long. V was cut by 8 bases and J by 1 base, with 8 bases left in between. The CDR3 DNA sequence: TGTGCCAGCGCTAGCCCCCAAGAGACCCAGTACTTC. It encodes CASASPQETQYF.

This clonotype was recorded only once. A much bigger clone sits one base away, suggesting this may be a read error. The chain links TRBV6-5 to TRBJ2-1; 14 bases are shared with TRBD2. The germline gives CDR1 MNHEY, CDR2 SVGAGI. The CDR3 has 16 residues. For the CDR3, the DNA is TGTGCCAGCAGCAAAGTTACGGGACTAGCGGGAGTTGAGAAGTTCTTC. It is translated as CASSKVTGLAGVEKFF.

This clonotype was recorded once. This sequence may be a read error, since a much larger clone differs from it by one base. No conserved phenylalanine or tryptophan ends this CDR3, so it is likely a read error. The chain joins TRBV10-2 to TRBJ2-7, with 13 bases fitting TRBD2. V was clipped by 8 bases and J by 1 base; unmatched bases: 17. This CDR3 spans 19 amino acids. Germline V gives CDR1 WSHSY, CDR2 SAAADI. CDR3 in amino acids: CASCPATSGRFGASYEQYL. CDR3 coding DNA: TGCGCCAGCTGCCCAGCGACTAGCGGGAGGTTCGGGGCGTCCTACGAGCAGTACCTC.

About this clonotype: A read error may produce the germline difference seen at one junction end. This rearrangement joins TRBV11-2 to TRBJ2-2; possibly TRBD2 for D (5 bases). The CDR3 length is 14 residues. Germline CDR1 is SGHAT and CDR2 is FQNNGV. The CDR3: CTSSLYPQTGELFF. The CDR3 coding sequence is TGTACCAGCAGCTTATATCCACAAACCGGGGAGCTTTTTTTT.

To note about this clonotype: Just one base apart from a much larger clone, this may be a read error. V usage is TRBV12-3 or TRBV12-4 and J usage is TRBJ1-1; D remains ambiguous. With 4 bases removed from V and 2 bases from J, the gap between germline ends came to 8 bases. The CDR3 runs 13 residues. This CDR3 is CASSSNINTEAFF. The CDR3, as DNA: TGTGCCAGCAGTTCCAATATTAACACTGAAGCTTTCTTT.

This clonotype was seen repeatedly, ten times or more. The chain couples TRBV6-5 to TRBJ1-5; 7 bases are shared with TRBD1. CDR1 MNHEY and CDR2 SVGAGI come from the germline V gene. The CDR3 runs to 14 residues. V shed 6 bases, J shed 7 bases, and the junction held 9 bases outside the gene matches. The CDR3 nucleotides read TGTGCCAGCAGCCTGACACAGGGGAGGCAGCCCCAGCATTTT. Its translation: CASSLTQGRQPQHF.

Remarks on this clonotype: A read error may be the cause here, since a much bigger clone is one base away. The chain links TRBV6-2 or TRBV6-3 to TRBJ1-1; D unresolved. Trimming left V 8 bases short and J 4 bases short, with 14 bases between. From germline, CDR1 is MNHEY and CDR2 SVGEGT. CDR3 length: 13 amino acids. In DNA form, the CDR3 reads TGTGCCAGCGCAGAAAGACCAGGCACTGAAGCTTTCTTT. Translated: CASAERPGTEAFF.

This clonotype was picked up one time. A read error may account for a junction end that differs from germline. The genes are TRBV11-2 and TRBJ2-5; D call uncertain. The CDR3 is 14 residues long. The germline V gene encodes CDR1 SGHAT and CDR2 FQNNGV. In DNA, the CDR3 is TGTGCCAGCAGCTTAGTGTCCGTGCAAGAGGCCCAGTACTTC. Amino acid sequence: CASSLVSVQEAQYF.

With respect to this clonotype: One junction end disagrees with the germline gene, perhaps due to a read error. V and J are TRBV5-4 and TRBJ2-2; 8 bases line up with TRBD2. The length of the CDR3 is 15 residues. CDR1 is SGHNT and CDR2 is YYREEE in the germline V gene (reference sequence). The CDR3 bases are TGTGCCAGCAGCTCGACTAGCGCGAACACCGGGAAGCTGTTTTTT. Its translation is CASSSTSANTGKLFF.

As to this clonotype: Given a much more abundant clone one base away, this may be a read error. This chain connects TRBV6-1 to TRBJ2-5; TRBD1 agrees at 7 bases. The CDR3 length is 15 residues. The germline V gene has CDR1 MNHNS and CDR2 SASEGT. The CDR3: CAGSVYRDSRGLQYF. In DNA, the CDR3 is TGTGCCGGCAGTGTCTACCGGGACAGCCGAGGGTTGCAGTACTTC.

This clonotype was seen only a few times. A much larger clone is a single base away; this may be a read error. The V gene is TRBV6-5, the J gene TRBJ2-5, with 7 bases fitting TRBD2. Looked up from germline, CDR1 is MNHEY and CDR2 is SVGAGI. The CDR3 totals 14 residues. J gave up 7 bases and V 4 bases, and 9 bases lay outside the gene matches. The CDR3 bases are TGTGCCAGCAGTTCGATAGCGGGCGGAGGGACCCAGTACTTC. It is translated as CASSSIAGGGTQYF.

Regarding this clonotype: The junction and the germline gene differ at one end; a read error may be behind it. This chain joins TRBV11-3 and TRBJ2-1, with D tentatively TRBD1 (5 bases). There are 15 residues in the CDR3. Per the germline V gene, CDR1 is SGHNT and CDR2 is YENEEA. In nucleotides, the CDR3 is TGTGCCAGCAGTCGTGGACAAGCGTGGTCAAATGGGCAGTTCTTC. This sequence encodes CASSRGQAWSNGQFF.

Ten or more counts support this clonotype. CDR3 nucleotide sequence: TGTGCCAGCGGAGTACGAGGGACAGGGATCGAAAAACTGTTTTTT. Protein sequence: CASGVRGTGIEKLFF. The genes are TRBV7-9 and TRBJ1-4, with TRBD1 matching 9 bases. V lost 8 bases and J lost 8; bases outside the gene matches: 12. Germline V gene sequence: CDR1 SEHNR, CDR2 FQNEAQ (reference sequence). The CDR3 extends over 15 amino acids.

With respect to this clonotype: This may come from a read error, since a much larger clone is one base off. This chain uses TRBV6-6 with TRBJ2-5, with 10 bases matching TRBD1. Trimming took 2 bases from V and 3 from J; bases not matched to a gene: 9. There are 17 residues in the CDR3. Per the germline V gene, CDR1 is MNHNY and CDR2 is SVGAGI (reference sequence). The CDR3 loop is CASSYLRGQGPKETQYF. The CDR3 region has the DNA TGTGCCAGCAGTTACCTCAGGGGACAGGGGCCTAAAGAGACCCAGTACTTC.

This clonotype was seen only a few times. The chain links TRBV5-1 to TRBJ1-1; 7 nucleotides line up with TRBD1. The CDR3 is 14 residues long. Unmatched junction bases numbered 5, after V lost 1 base and J lost 5 bases. CDR1 is SGHRS and CDR2 is YFSETQ in the germline V gene. This CDR3 reads CASSLLPGGTEAFF. CDR3 DNA: TGCGCCAGCAGCTTGCTCCCAGGGGGAACTGAAGCTTTCTTT.

The chain uses TRBV6-2 or TRBV6-3 and TRBJ2-5; TRBD2 agrees at 15 bases. CDR1 is MNHEY, CDR2 SVGEGT, per germline. The CDR3 is 16 amino acids. The V and J ends lost 6 bases and 10 bases, in that order; junction bases with no gene match: 12. Here the CDR3 DNA reads TGTGCCAGCAGCTCCCCCGGGACTAGCGGGGGGCATGGCCAGTACTTC. Protein product: CASSSPGTSGGHGQYF.

As concerns this clonotype: Lacking the conserved final phenylalanine or tryptophan, this CDR3 likely reflects a read error. V usage is TRBV11-2 and J usage is TRBJ2-1, with 11 bases aligning to TRBD1. This CDR3 contains 15 residues. Germline V lookup: CDR1 SGHAT, CDR2 FQNNGV. The CDR3, as DNA: TGTGCCAGCGGCTTAGACCGGACAGGGGGCATTGAGCAGTTCGTC. Its protein is CASGLDRTGGIEQFV.

At least ten counts were recorded for this clonotype. V and J are TRBV28 and TRBJ2-7; the D is unclear. Trimming shortened V by 6 bases and J by 4 bases, and 13 bases separated the two germline ends. Germline V gives CDR1 MDHEN, CDR2 SYDVKM. This CDR3 is 13 amino acids long. CDR3 DNA: TGTGCCAGCAGCTTGGTGTCCTCTTACGAGCAGTACTTC. This gives the protein CASSLVSSYEQYF.

About this clonotype: Given a much more abundant clone one base away, this may be a read error. This sequence joins TRBV10-3 and TRBJ2-1; no clear D gene. This CDR3 region has 13 residues. The germline V and J ends were trimmed by 3 bases and 9 bases, with 12 bases remaining between them. Germline CDR1 and CDR2: ENHRY and SYGVKD. The CDR3 region has the DNA TGTGCCATCAGTGATCAACATGAGCGTGAGCAGTTCTTC. Its protein product is CAISDQHEREQFF.